This T cell receptor beta chain originates from a study of radiation and T cells in renal cell carcinoma. Time point in this sample: blood 2 weeks post-SBRT. Treatment noted: 15 Gy SBRT to primary tumor, nephrectomy 4 weeks later. Assay used: immunoSEQ multiplex PCR; TCRdb lists only in-frame clones, some missing. The sample lists around 76,000 clones, more than 75% occurring once. General study points: Baseline intratumoral clonotype presence is unknown without pretreatment biopsies.

V lost 3 bases to trimming and J lost 2 bases, with 8 bases between them. Germline loops: CDR1 MDHEN, CDR2 SYDVKM. The CDR3 has 13 amino acids. This clone was observed a single time. No antigen is known for it. The source was blood, collected from a patient whose treatment included radiotherapy and nephrectomy. This chain links TRBV28 with TRBJ2-7, with D unclear. The source is a man between 60 and 75 years old with renal cell carcinoma. CDR3 sequence reads: CASSFRQTYEQYF. CDR3 in DNA: TGTGCCAGCAGTTTCAGGCAGACCTACGAGCAGTACTTC. Variable domain in full (rest from reference TRBV28 and TRBJ2-7): DVKVTQSSRYLVKRTGEKVFLECVQDMDHENMFWYRQDPGLGLRLIYFSYDVKMKEKGDIPEGYSVSREKKERFSLILESASTNQTSMYLCASSFRQTYEQYFGPGTRLTVT.